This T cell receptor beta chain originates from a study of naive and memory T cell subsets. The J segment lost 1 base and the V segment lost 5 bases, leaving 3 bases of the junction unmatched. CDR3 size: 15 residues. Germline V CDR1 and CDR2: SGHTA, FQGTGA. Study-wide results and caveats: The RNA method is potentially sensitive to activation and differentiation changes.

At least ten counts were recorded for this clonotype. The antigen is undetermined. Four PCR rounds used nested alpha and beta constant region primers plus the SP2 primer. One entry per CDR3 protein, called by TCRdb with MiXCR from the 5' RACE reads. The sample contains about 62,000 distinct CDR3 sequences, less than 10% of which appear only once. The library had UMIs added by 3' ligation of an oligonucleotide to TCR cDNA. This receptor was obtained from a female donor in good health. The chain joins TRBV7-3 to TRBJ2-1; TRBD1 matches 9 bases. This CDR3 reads CASSPDRGSYNEQFF. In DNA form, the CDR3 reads TGTGCCAGCAGCCCGGACAGGGGATCCTACAATGAGCAGTTCTTC.